The present TCR beta chain was sequenced within a study of response to subunit inactivated influenza vaccine. Study-level findings and limits: After each seasonal influenza vaccination, few new T cells are recruited, the authors suggested.

This clonotype has just a few counts. Antigen specificity is unknown. Per germline, CDR1 SGHRS and CDR2 YFSETQ. Trimming pared 6 bases from V and 1 base from J, leaving 13 bases between. The CDR3 has 14 residues. TCRdb fed the RT-PCR reads into MiXCR, producing one record per CDR3 protein. This sample carries over 750,000 distinct CDR3 sequences, roughly 20% of them seen once, and the ten largest clones take 10%. This chain links TRBV5-1 with TRBJ1-1; D ambiguous. This receptor was taken from a man aged 50-59 years who received an inactivated influenza vaccine. Sequencing used PBMCs from blood, obtained roughly 5 days after vaccination. The CDR3 reads CASTSPSGNTEAFF. DNA for the CDR3: TGCGCCAGCACCTCCCCGTCAGGGAACACTGAAGCTTTCTTT.